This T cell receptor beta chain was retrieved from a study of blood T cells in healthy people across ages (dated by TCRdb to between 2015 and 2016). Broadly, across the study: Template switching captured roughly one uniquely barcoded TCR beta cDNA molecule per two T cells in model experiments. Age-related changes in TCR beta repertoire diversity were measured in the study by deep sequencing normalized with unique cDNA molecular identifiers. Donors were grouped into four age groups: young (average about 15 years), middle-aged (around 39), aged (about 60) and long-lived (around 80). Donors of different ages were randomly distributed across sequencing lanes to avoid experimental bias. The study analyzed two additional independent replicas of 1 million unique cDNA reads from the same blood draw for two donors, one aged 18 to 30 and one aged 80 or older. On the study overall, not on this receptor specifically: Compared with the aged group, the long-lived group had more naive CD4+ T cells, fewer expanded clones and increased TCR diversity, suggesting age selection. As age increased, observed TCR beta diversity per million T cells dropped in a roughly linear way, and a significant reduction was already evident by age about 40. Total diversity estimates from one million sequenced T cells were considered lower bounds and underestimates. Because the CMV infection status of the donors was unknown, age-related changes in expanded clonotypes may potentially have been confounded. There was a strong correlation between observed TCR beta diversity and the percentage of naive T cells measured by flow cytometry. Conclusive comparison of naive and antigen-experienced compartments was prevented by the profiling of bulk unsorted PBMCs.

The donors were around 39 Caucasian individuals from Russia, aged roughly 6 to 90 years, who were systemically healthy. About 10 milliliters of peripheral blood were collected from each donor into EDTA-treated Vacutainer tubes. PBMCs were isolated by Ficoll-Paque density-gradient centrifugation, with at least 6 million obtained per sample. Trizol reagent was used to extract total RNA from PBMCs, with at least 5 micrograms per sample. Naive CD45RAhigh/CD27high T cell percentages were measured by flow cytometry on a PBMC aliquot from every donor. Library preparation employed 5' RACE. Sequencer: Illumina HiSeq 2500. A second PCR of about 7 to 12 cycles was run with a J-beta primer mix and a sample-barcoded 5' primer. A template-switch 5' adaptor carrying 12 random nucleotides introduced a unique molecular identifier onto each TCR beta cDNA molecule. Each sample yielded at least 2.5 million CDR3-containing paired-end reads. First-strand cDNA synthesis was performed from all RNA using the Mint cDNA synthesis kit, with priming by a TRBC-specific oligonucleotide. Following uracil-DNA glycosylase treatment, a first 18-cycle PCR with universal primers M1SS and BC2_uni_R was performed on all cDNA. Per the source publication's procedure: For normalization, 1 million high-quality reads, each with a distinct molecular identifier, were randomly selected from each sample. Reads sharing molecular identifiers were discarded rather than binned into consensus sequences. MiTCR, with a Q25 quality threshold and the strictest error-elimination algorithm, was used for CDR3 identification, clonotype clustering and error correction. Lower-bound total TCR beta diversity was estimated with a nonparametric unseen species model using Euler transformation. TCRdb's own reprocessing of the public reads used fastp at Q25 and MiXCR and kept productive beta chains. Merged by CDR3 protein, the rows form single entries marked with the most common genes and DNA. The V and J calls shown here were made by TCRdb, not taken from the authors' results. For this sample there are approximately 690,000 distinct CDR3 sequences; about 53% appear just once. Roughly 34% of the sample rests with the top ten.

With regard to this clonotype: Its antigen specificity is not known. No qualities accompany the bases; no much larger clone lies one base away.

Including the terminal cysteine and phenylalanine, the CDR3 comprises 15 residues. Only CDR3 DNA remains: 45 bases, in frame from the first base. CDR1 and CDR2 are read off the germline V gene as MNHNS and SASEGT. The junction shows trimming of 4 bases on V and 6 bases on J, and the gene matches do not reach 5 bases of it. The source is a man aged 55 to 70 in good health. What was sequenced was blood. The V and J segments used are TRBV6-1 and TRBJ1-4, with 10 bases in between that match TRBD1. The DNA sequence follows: TGTGCCAGCAGTGGTTCGACAGGGGGCGATGAAAAACTGTTTTTT. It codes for CASSGSTGGDEKLFF.